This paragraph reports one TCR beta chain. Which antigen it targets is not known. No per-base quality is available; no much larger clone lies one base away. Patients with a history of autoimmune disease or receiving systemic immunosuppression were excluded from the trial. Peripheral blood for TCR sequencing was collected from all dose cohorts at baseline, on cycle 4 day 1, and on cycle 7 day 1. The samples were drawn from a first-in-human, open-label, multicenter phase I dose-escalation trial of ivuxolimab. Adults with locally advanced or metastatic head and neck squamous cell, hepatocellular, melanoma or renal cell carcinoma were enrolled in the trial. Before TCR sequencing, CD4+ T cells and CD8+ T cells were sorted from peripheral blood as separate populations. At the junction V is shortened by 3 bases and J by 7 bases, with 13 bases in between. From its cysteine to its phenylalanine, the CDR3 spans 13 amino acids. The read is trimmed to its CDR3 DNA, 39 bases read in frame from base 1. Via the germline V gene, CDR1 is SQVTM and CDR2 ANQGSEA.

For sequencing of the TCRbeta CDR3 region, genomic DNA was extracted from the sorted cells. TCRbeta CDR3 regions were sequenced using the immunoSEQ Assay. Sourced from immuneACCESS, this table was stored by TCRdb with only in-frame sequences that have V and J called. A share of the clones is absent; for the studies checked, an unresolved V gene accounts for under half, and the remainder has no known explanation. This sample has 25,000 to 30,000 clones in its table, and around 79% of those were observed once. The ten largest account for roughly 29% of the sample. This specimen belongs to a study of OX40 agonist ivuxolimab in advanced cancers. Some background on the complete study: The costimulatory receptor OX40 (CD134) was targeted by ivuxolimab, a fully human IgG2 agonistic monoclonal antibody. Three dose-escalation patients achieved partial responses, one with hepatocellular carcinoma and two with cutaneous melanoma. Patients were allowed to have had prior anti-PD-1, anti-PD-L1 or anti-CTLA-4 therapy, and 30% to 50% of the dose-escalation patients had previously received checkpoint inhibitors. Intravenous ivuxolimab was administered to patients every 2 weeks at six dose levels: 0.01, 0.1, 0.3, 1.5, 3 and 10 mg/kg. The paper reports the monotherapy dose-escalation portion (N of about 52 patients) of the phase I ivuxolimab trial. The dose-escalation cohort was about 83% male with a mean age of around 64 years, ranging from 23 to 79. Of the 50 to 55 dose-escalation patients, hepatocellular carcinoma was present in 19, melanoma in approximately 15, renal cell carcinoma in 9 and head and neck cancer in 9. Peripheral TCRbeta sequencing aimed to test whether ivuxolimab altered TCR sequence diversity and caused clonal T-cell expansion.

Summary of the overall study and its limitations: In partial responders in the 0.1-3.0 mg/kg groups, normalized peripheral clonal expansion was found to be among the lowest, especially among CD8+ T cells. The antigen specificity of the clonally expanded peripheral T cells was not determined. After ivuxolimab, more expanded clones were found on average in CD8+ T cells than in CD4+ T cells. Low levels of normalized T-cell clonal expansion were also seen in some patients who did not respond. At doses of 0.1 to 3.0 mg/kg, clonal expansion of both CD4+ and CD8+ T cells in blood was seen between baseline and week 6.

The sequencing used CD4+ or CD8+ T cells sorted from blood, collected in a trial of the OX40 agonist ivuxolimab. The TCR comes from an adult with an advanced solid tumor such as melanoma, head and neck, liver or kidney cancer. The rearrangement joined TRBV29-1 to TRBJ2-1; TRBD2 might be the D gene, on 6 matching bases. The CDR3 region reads CSVEREGPNEQFF. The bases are TGCAGCGTTGAGCGGGAAGGGCCGAATGAGCAGTTCTTC.